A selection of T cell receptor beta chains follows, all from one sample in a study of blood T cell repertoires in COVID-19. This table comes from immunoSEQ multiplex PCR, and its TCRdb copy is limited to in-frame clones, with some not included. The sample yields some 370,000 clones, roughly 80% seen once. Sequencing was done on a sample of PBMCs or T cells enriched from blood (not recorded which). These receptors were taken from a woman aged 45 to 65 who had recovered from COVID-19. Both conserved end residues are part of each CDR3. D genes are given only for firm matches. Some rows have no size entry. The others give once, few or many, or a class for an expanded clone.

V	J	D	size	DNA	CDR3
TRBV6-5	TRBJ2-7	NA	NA	TGTGCCAGCAGCCCCACGCGGACAGCCGCCTACGAGCAGTACTTC	CASSPTRTAAYEQYF
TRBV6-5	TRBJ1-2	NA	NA	TGTGCCAGCAGTCTAACAGGTCCACAAGGCTACACCTTC	CASSLTGPQGYTF
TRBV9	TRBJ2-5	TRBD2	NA	TGTGCCAGCAGCCTAGGACAGCGGGGGGCTCAAGAGACCCAGTACTTC	CASSLGQRGAQETQYF
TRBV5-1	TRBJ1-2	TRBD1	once	TGCGCCAGCAGCCCAAGACAGGGGGCCATTAACTATGGCTACACCTTC	CASSPRQGAINYGYTF
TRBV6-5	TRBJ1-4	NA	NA	TGTGCCACAATGGACAGATTATATGAAAAACTGTTTTTT	CATMDRLYEKLFF
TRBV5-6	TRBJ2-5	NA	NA	TGTGCCAGCAGCTTGGATCCCCAGGGTAAAGAGACCCAGTACTTC	CASSLDPQGKETQYF
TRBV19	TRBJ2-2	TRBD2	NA	TGTGCCAGTAGTATTGGGGGGGGGAATTGGGCCGGGGAGCTGTTTTTT	CASSIGGGNWAGELFF
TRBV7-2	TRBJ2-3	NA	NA	TGTGCCAGCAGCTTAACCCGGGGGGCCTACGCAGATACGCAGTATTTT	CASSLTRGAYADTQYF
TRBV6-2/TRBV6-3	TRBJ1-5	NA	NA	TGTGCCAGCAGCCCCGGTGGTGGCAATCAGCCCCAGCATTTT	CASSPGGGNQPQHF
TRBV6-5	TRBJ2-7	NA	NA	TGTGCCAGTGGTCAACCAGAGGGCTCCTACGAGCAGTACTTC	CASGQPEGSYEQYF
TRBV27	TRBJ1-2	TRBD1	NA	TGTGCCAGCAGTTTATACCCACCGGGACAGTTAACCTATGGCTACACCTTC	CASSLYPPGQLTYGYTF